These 20 T cell receptor beta chains share one sample of origin, sequenced in a study of identical twins' blood T cells. TCRdb processed the 5' RACE reads anew with MiXCR; each CDR3 protein has one entry. The table includes hundreds of thousands of distinct CDR3 sequences, around 30% detected once. The sequenced sample consisted of PBMCs. All receptors derive from a woman between 18 and 55 years old in good health.

J is TRBJ2-7 and V is TRBV28, with D unclear. Trimming took off 10 bases at V and 3 bases at J, with 10 bases between the two ends. The germline V gene encodes CDR1 MDHEN and CDR2 SYDVKM. The length of the CDR3 is 11 residues. The CDR3 region is CATYVGYEQYF. Written as DNA, the CDR3 is TGTGCCACTTATGTGGGCTACGAGCAGTACTTC.

The chain employs TRBV6-5 and TRBJ2-7; D may be TRBD1 (5 bases). Germline V gene sequence: CDR1 MNHEY, CDR2 SVGAGI. V shed 5 bases and J shed 2 bases, with 16 bases lying between them. There are 15 residues in the CDR3. Here the CDR3 reads CASSPFSTAAYEQYF. In nucleotides, the CDR3 is TGTGCCAGCAGTCCGTTCTCGACAGCCGCCTACGAGCAGTACTTC.

The rearrangement joins TRBV28 to TRBJ1-2; TRBD1 is a possible D gene (6 bases). Trimming took 6 bases from V and 2 from J, leaving 13 bases between them. CDR3 length: 14 residues. Germline values: CDR1 MDHEN, CDR2 SYDVKM. The chain's CDR3 is CASRRDTSNYGYTF. The CDR3 coding sequence is TGTGCCAGCAGAAGGGACACCAGCAACTATGGCTACACCTTC.

The chain has TRBV3-1 and TRBJ2-2, with TRBD2 as a possible D gene (7 bases). V dropped 5 bases and J dropped 8 bases, with 18 bases sitting between them. This CDR3 has 15 residues. The germline gives CDR1 LGHDT, CDR2 YNNKEL (reference sequence). The DNA of the CDR3 is TGTGCCAGCAGCTCTTGGACGGGGGGCGCAGGGGAGCTGTTTTTT. It yields the protein CASSSWTGGAGELFF.

V and J are TRBV11-3 and TRBJ1-5; D call uncertain. Trimming stripped 0 bases from V and 0 bases from J, with 6 bases between. Per germline, CDR1 SGHNT and CDR2 YENEEA. The CDR3 is made up of 15 amino acids. The CDR3 DNA sequence: TGTGCCAGCAGCTTAGACGCAGGTAGCAATCAGCCCCAGCATTTT. It specifies CASSLDAGSNQPQHF.

The chain employs TRBV19 and TRBJ2-7, with TRBD1 identical over 9 bases. CDR1 LNHDA and CDR2 SQIVND come from the germline V gene (reference sequence). The CDR3 sequence is 15 residues long. V shed 3 bases and J 0 bases; nucleotides not matched to a gene: 3. CDR3 bases: TGTGCCAGTAGTATCCGGGACAGGGCCTCCTACGAGCAGTACTTC. Protein sequence: CASSIRDRASYEQYF.

The chain combines TRBV11-2 with TRBJ1-1; no clear D gene. The V and J ends lost 1 base and 1 base respectively, with 10 bases between them. Germline V CDR1 and CDR2: SGHAT, FQNNGV. This CDR3 has 15 amino acids. CDR3 sequence (DNA): TGTGCCAGCAGCTTAGGAGAGACATGGAACACTGAAGCTTTCTTT. This encodes CASSLGETWNTEAFF.

The table lists this clonotype with a few counts. The rearrangement links TRBV11-3 to TRBJ2-4; D might be TRBD2 (5 bases). Germline CDR1 reads SGHNT; CDR2 reads YENEEA. V was trimmed by 1 base and J by 8 bases, leaving 12 bases between them. This CDR3 contains 14 residues. CDR3 coding DNA: TGTGCCAGCAGCTTAGTCCCTAGCATACACATTCAGTACTTC. It is translated as CASSLVPSIHIQYF.

This chain connects TRBV10-3 to TRBJ1-1, with no clear D. The germline CDR1 and CDR2 sequences are ENHRY and SYGVKD. V lost 4 bases and J lost 0, with 6 bases in between. The CDR3 consists of 13 residues. CDR3 in DNA: TGTGCCATCAGTGGAGTCATGAACACTGAAGCTTTCTTT. It encodes CAISGVMNTEAFF.

The rearrangement links TRBV12-3 or TRBV12-4 to TRBJ2-2, with 7 bases aligning to TRBD1. The CDR3 sequence is 15 residues long. V was pared by 6 bases and J by 3 bases, with 7 bases of the junction left unmatched. Written as DNA, the CDR3 is TGTGCCAGCAGCGAGGGACAGAAATACACCGGGGAGCTGTTTTTT. Protein product: CASSEGQKYTGELFF.

This CDR3 is CSVVGLAGSYEQYF. The CDR3 nucleotides are TGCAGTGTTGTCGGACTAGCGGGTTCCTACGAGCAGTACTTC. V gene TRBV20-1 combines with J gene TRBJ2-7, with 11 bases that match TRBD2. Germline loops: CDR1 DFQATT, CDR2 SNEGSKA (reference sequence). J was trimmed by 1 base and V by 7 bases; bases with no gene match: 6. The CDR3 totals 14 residues.

The V gene is TRBV30, the J gene TRBJ2-5; D is perhaps TRBD1 (5 bases). There are 13 residues in the CDR3. Germline-derived CDR1 and CDR2 are GTSNPN and SVGIG (reference sequence). V was shortened by 8 bases and J by 1 base, with 14 bases between the two germline ends. CDR3 DNA: TGTGCCCAGACAGTGCAATTCCAAGAGACCCAGTACTTC. As protein: CAQTVQFQETQYF.

The chain uses TRBV7-2 and TRBJ1-2, with TRBD1 matching over 8 bases. J was trimmed by 2 bases and V by 6 bases; bases with no gene match: 8. Germline-derived CDR1 and CDR2 are SGHTA and FQGNSA. There are 15 residues in the CDR3. DNA for the CDR3: TGTGCCAGCAGTCTATCGGACAGGGCCAACTATGGCTACACCTTC. It yields the protein CASSLSDRANYGYTF.

This rearrangement joins TRBV5-1 to TRBJ2-3; 10 bases align to TRBD2. The CDR3 totals 16 residues. In germline, CDR1 is SGHRS, CDR2 YFSETQ. Losses at the gene ends were 4 bases for V and 3 bases for J; bases not matched to a gene: 8. The CDR3 region is CASSPLLAGVTDTQYF. For the CDR3, the DNA is TGCGCCAGCAGCCCCCTTCTAGCGGGGGTGACAGATACGCAGTATTTT.

This rearrangement joins TRBV7-9 to TRBJ2-5; D remains ambiguous. V lost 1 base and J 7 bases, leaving 10 bases between the germline ends. Germline values: CDR1 SEHNR, CDR2 FQNEAQ (reference sequence). The CDR3 is made up of 13 amino acids. CDR3 sequence reads: CASSLVSGVTQYF. The CDR3 DNA reads TGTGCCAGCAGCTTAGTGAGTGGGGTGACCCAGTACTTC.

This clonotype was recorded at least ten times. The rearrangement links TRBV5-1 to TRBJ2-1; no reliable D call. The V gene's germline CDR1 is SGHRS and CDR2 YFSETQ. This CDR3 has 12 amino acids. Trimming removed 1 base from V and 6 bases from J, with 5 bases in between. The CDR3 loop is CASSLNANEQFF. The CDR3 bases are TGCGCCAGCAGCTTGAATGCCAATGAGCAGTTCTTC.

The chain recombines TRBV29-1 with TRBJ1-1, with 7 positions matching TRBD1. Germline loops: CDR1 SQVTM, CDR2 ANQGSEA. V was pared by 7 bases and J by 3 bases, with 11 bases of the junction left unmatched. This CDR3 is built from 14 residues. DNA for the CDR3: TGCAGCGCGAACCGACAGGGAGGGGACACTGAAGCTTTCTTT. Its protein is CSANRQGGDTEAFF.

This clonotype has at least ten counts. This chain uses TRBV12-3 or TRBV12-4 with TRBJ2-7; D perhaps matches TRBD1 (6 bases). CDR3 length: 12 amino acids. Trimming took off 6 bases at V and 1 base at J, with 7 bases between the two ends. CDR3 protein: CASRQGSYEQYF. For the CDR3, the DNA is TGTGCCAGCAGACAGGGTTCCTACGAGCAGTACTTC.

This clonotype was seen ten or more times. This chain joins TRBV2 and TRBJ1-6, with D unclear. Per germline, CDR1 SNHLY and CDR2 FYNNEI. The CDR3 totals 14 residues. The ends were cut back, 3 bases at V and 8 bases at J, with 11 bases in the middle. CDR3 DNA: TGTGCCAGCAGTGAGGAACCGTCCGATTCACCCCTCCACTTT. Translation: CASSEEPSDSPLHF.

CDR3 in amino acids: CASSLTPAQNIQYF. The CDR3 coding sequence is TGTGCCAGCAGCTTAACCCCGGCCCAAAACATTCAGTACTTC. This chain connects TRBV7-2 to TRBJ2-4; D is unclear. V lost 2 bases, J lost 5 bases, and 10 bases lay in between. Germline CDR1 SGHTA, CDR2 FQGNSA. This CDR3 has 14 amino acids. Together with reference TRBV7-2 and TRBJ2-4, the CDR3 gives the full variable domain: GAGVSQSPSNKVTEKGKDVELRCDPISGHTALYWYRQSLGQGLEFLIYFQGNSAPDKSGLPSDRFSAERTGGSVSTLTIQRTQQEDSAVYLCASSLTPAQNIQYFGAGTRLSVL.